This T cell receptor (beta chain) was captured by sequencing in a study of CD8 T cells in Susac syndrome. Germline-derived CDR1 and CDR2 are SGHVS and FNYEAQ. Unmatched junction bases numbered 7, after V lost 5 bases and J lost 2 bases. The CDR3 is 15 residues long. The multiple sclerosis controls consisted of treatment-naive patients with relapsing-remitting disease, either stable or active. TEMRA cells were FACS-enriched, while CD8+ and CD4+ T cells were negatively isolated. Random hexamers served to reverse transcribe about 0.45 to 1 ug RNA. TCRdb passed the immunoSEQ multiplex PCR reads through MiXCR, listing each CDR3 protein once. The table has almost 450,000 distinct CDR3 sequences, 85% seen once; the top ten hold under 0.15%.

Sequenced material: CD8+ T cells from PBMCs. The genes are TRBV7-6 and TRBJ2-7; TRBD1 matches at 9 bases. The receptor's source is a human donor with multiple sclerosis. The CDR3 loop reads CASSPGQGWAYEQYF. CDR3 coding DNA: TGTGCCAGCAGCCCCGGACAGGGGTGGGCCTACGAGCAGTACTTC.